This T cell receptor (beta chain) was found in a study of blood T cell repertoires in COVID-19. The overall study: Whether acute or convalescent, the COVID-19 samples came from the United States, Italy and Spain. PBMCs, B-cell-depleted T cells, or T cells provided the cDNA or gDNA that made up the material.

This CDR3 spans 15 amino acids. Per the germline V gene, CDR1 is LGHNA and CDR2 is YSLEER. The V and J ends lost 0 bases and 7 bases respectively, with 16 bases between them. Authors' processing steps: Reference gene primer amplification in the assay estimated nucleated cell counts. Clones were sequenced by immunoSEQ multiplex PCR, and TCRdb holds only the in-frame ones, with some missing. That table is the source of V, J and clone size, and D and trimming were worked out from the DNA. The profile shows fewer than 350,000 clones, around 81% of them singletons. The receptor was isolated from a woman in her sixties with active or convalescent COVID-19. This chain links TRBV4-3 with TRBJ2-7, with a possible D match to TRBD2 (5 bases). The sequencing sample was made of peripheral blood. The CDR3 sequence is CASSQDGLARGEQYF. CDR3 in DNA: TGCGCCAGCAGCCAAGATGGACTGGCCAGAGGGGAGCAGTACTTC.